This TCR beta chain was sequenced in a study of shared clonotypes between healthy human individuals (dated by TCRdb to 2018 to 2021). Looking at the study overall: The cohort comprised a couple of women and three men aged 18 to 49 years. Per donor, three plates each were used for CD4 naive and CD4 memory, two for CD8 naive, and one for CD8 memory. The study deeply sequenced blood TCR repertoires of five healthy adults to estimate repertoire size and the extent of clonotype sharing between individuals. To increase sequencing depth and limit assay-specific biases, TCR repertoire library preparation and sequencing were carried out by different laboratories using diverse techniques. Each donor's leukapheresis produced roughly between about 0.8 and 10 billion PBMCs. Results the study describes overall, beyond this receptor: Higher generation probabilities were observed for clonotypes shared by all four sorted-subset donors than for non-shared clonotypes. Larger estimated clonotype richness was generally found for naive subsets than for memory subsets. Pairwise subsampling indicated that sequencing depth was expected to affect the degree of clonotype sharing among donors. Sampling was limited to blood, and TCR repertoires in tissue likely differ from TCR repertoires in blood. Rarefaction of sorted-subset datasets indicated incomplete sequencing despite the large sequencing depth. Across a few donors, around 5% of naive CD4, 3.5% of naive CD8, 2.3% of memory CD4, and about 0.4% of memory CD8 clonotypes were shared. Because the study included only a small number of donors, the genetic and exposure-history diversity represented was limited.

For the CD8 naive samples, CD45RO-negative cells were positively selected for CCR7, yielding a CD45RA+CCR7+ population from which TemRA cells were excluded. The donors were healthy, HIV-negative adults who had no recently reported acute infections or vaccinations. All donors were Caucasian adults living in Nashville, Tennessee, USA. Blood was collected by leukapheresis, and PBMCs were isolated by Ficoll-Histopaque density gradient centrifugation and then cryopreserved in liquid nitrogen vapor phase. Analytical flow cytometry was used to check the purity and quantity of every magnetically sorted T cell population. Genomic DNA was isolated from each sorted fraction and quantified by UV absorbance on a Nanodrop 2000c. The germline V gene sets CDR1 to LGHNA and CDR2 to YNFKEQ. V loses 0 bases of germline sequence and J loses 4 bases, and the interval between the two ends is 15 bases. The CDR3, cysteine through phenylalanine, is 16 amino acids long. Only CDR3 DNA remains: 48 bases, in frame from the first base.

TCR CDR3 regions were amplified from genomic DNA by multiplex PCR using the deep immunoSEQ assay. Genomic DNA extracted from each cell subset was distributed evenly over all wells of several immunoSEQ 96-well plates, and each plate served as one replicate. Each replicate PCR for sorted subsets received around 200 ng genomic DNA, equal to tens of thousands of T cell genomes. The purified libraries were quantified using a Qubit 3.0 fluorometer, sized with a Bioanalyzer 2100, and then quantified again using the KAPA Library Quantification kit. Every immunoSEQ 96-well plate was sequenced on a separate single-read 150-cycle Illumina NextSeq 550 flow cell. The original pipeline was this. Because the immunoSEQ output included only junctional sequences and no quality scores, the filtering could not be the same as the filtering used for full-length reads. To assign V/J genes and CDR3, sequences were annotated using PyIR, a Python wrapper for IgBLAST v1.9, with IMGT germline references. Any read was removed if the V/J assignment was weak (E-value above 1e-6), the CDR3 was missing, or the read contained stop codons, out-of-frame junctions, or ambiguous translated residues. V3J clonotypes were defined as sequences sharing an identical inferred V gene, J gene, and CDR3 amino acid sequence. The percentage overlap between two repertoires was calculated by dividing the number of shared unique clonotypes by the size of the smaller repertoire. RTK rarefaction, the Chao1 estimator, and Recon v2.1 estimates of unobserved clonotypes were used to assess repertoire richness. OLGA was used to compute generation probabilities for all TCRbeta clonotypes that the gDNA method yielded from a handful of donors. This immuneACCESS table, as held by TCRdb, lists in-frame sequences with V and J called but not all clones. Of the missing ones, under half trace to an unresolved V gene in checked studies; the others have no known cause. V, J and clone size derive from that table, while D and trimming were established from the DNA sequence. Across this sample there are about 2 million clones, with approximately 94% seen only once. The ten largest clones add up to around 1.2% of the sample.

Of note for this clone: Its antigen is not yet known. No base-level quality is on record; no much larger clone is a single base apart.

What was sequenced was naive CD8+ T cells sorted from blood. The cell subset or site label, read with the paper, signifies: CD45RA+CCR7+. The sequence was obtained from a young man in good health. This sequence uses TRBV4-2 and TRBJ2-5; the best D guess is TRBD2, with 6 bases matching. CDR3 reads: CASSQEELAPGETQYF. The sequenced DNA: TGTGCCAGCAGCCAAGAAGAACTAGCCCCGGGAGAGACCCAGTACTTC.